Presented here are 27 T cell receptor beta chains from one specimen sequenced in a study of cytomegalovirus exposure and HLA in healthy donors. Vbeta (60) and Jbeta (13) primers were used in the PCR. Clones were sequenced by immunoSEQ multiplex PCR, and TCRdb holds only the in-frame ones, with some missing. The table includes 90,000 to 120,000 clones, roughly 70% detected once. The sequencing sample was made of PBMCs. The receptors were sampled from a man aged 35 to 55 in good health and CMV-seropositive.

The V gene is TRBV9, the J gene TRBJ2-2; 14 positions match TRBD2. Germline-derived CDR1 and CDR2 are SGDLS and YYNGEE. Losses at the gene ends were 0 bases for V and 4 bases for J; bases not matched to a gene: 8. The CDR3 loop spans 19 amino acids. CDR3 residues: CASSVEGTSGSWGTGELFF. The DNA for the CDR3 is TGTGCCAGCAGCGTAGAAGGGACTAGCGGGAGTTGGGGCACCGGGGAGCTGTTTTTT.

In its sample, this clone was seen a few times. This chain uses TRBV28 with TRBJ2-7; 11 bases are shared with TRBD2. This CDR3 contains 13 residues. The J segment lost 5 bases and the V segment lost 8 bases, leaving 5 bases of the junction unmatched. Germline CDR1 reads MDHEN; CDR2 reads SYDVKM. CDR3 in amino acids: CASVAGGSNEQYF. CDR3 coding DNA: TGTGCCAGCGTAGCGGGAGGGTCCAACGAGCAGTACTTC.

The chain recombines TRBV4-3 with TRBJ2-7; D perhaps matches TRBD1 (5 bases). The CDR3 is 15 amino acids. V lost 3 bases and J 0 bases, leaving 12 bases between the germline ends. CDR1 and CDR2 (germline): LGHNA, YSLEER. CDR3 DNA: TGCGCCAGCAGCCAGGGTCTGGACAACTCCTACGAGCAGTACTTC. It is translated as CASSQGLDNSYEQYF.

This clone was found a few times. The gene calls are TRBV6-6 and TRBJ2-3; 10 bases match TRBD1. Per the germline V gene, CDR1 is MNHNY and CDR2 is SVGAGI (reference sequence). Unmatched junction bases numbered 1, after V lost 0 bases and J lost 4 bases. The CDR3 is 15 amino acids. The CDR3 DNA is TGTGCCAGCAGTTACTCGACAGGGGGCGCAGATACGCAGTATTTT. It codes for CASSYSTGGADTQYF.

This clone was counted a few times. J is TRBJ2-1 and V is TRBV5-4; D is possibly TRBD2 (7 bases). Germline V gene sequence: CDR1 SGHNT, CDR2 YYREEE (reference sequence). The CDR3 contains 16 residues. The V gene lost 0 bases and the J gene lost 8 bases, with 18 bases spanning the gap. The CDR3 sequence is CASSLVGGGRSDEQFF. The CDR3 bases are TGTGCCAGCAGCTTGGTGGGGGGCGGGAGAAGCGATGAGCAGTTCTTC.

The chain carries TRBV12-5 and TRBJ2-1; the match to TRBD2 covers 8 bases. The germline V gene has CDR1 LGHNT and CDR2 FRNRAP. The V gene end was trimmed by 0 bases and the J gene end by 5 bases; junction bases not matched to a gene: 6. The CDR3 consists of 16 residues. This CDR3 reads CASGLVQSSGHNEQFF. The DNA of the CDR3 is TGTGCTAGTGGTTTGGTACAGTCTAGCGGGCACAATGAGCAGTTCTTC.

V and J are TRBV30 and TRBJ2-7; a possible D gene is TRBD2 (5 bases). V was shortened by 5 bases and J by 2 bases, with 10 bases between the two germline ends. The length of the CDR3 is 12 residues. Germline V CDR1 and CDR2: GTSNPN, SVGIG (reference sequence). CDR3 sequence: CAWDRGPYEQYF. CDR3 coding DNA: TGTGCCTGGGACCGAGGGCCCTACGAGCAGTACTTC. The whole variable domain, remainder taken from reference TRBV30 and TRBJ2-7, is SQTIHQWPATLVQPVGSPLSLECTVEGTSNPNLYWYRQAAGRGLQLLFYSVGIGQISSEVPQNLSASRPQDRQFILSSKKLLLSDSGFYLCAWDRGPYEQYFGPGTRLTVT.

This clone is a singleton in its sample. The gene calls are TRBV2 and TRBJ2-2, with TRBD1 matching 7 bases. After removal of 6 bases from V and 1 base from J, the junction contained 5 bases not matched to a gene. The CDR3 has 15 amino acids. Germline values: CDR1 SNHLY, CDR2 FYNNEI. The CDR3 bases are TGTGCCAGCAGGGAGGACAGGAGGAACACCGGGGAGCTGTTTTTT. This sequence encodes CASREDRRNTGELFF. The whole variable domain, filled in from reference TRBV2 and TRBJ2-2, reads EPEVTQTPSHQVTQMGQEVILRCVPISNHLYFYWYRQILGQKVEFLVSFYNNEISEKSEIFDDQFSVERPDGSNFTLKIRSTKLEDSAMYFCASREDRRNTGELFFGEGSRLTVL.

The V and J genes are TRBV6-5 and TRBJ2-7; the match to TRBD2 covers 11 bases. The junction had 8 bases not matched to a gene; V was cut back by 6 bases and J by 7 bases. This CDR3 is 14 amino acids long. Germline V CDR1 and CDR2: MNHEY, SVGAGI. The CDR3 DNA reads TGTGCCAGCAGGCGAGGACTAGCGGGCCGGGAGCAGTACTTC. This encodes CASRRGLAGREQYF.

The V gene is TRBV7-2, the J gene TRBJ2-7; 7 positions agree with TRBD2. V was pared by 6 bases and J by 5 bases, with 13 bases of the junction left unmatched. Germline V gene sequence: CDR1 SGHTA, CDR2 FQGNSA. CDR3 size: 15 residues. In nucleotides, the CDR3 is TGTGCCAGCAGGGCAGGCGGGGCGGGAGCCCACGAGCAGTACTTC. Amino acid sequence: CASRAGGAGAHEQYF.

This clone occurred a few times. This chain uses TRBV6-4 with TRBJ2-1; 7 bases are shared with TRBD2. The CDR3 is made up of 13 amino acids. Per germline, CDR1 MRHNA and CDR2 SNTAGT. V dropped 0 bases and J dropped 10; count of bases not matched to a gene: 3. CDR3 region: CASSDSERDEQFF. The CDR3 DNA is TGTGCCAGCAGTGACTCCGAGCGGGACGAGCAGTTCTTC.

In nucleotides, the CDR3 is TGTGCCAGCAGCCTGGACAGGGTCTATGGCTACACCTTC. It specifies CASSLDRVYGYTF. The gene calls are TRBV7-2 and TRBJ1-2; 8 nucleotides align to TRBD1. CDR1 and CDR2 from the germline V gene are SGHTA and FQGNSA. This CDR3 spans 13 amino acids. With V trimmed by 5 bases and J by 4 bases, 3 bases remained unmatched. The whole variable domain, remainder taken from reference TRBV7-2 and TRBJ1-2, is GAGVSQSPSNKVTEKGKDVELRCDPISGHTALYWYRQSLGQGLEFLIYFQGNSAPDKSGLPSDRFSAERTGGSVSTLTIQRTQQEDSAVYLCASSLDRVYGYTFGSGTRLTVV.

This chain links TRBV7-9 with TRBJ2-1; a weak D match, TRBD1 (6 bases). V was cut by 5 bases and J by 8 bases, with 16 bases left in between. Germline CDR1 is SEHNR and CDR2 is FQNEAQ (reference sequence). This CDR3 comprises 14 residues. The CDR3 protein is CASSSPTGYDEQFF. The CDR3 DNA follows: TGTGCCAGCAGCAGCCCTACAGGGTACGATGAGCAGTTCTTC.

The J gene is TRBJ2-7, the V gene TRBV7-8, with 11 bases lining up with TRBD2. Trimming cost V 5 bases and J 6 bases; bases outside gene matches: 9. The germline V gene has CDR1 SGHVS and CDR2 FQNEAQ. The CDR3 runs 15 residues. CDR3 in amino acids: CASSVELAGDPEQYF. In nucleotides, the CDR3 is TGTGCCAGCAGCGTAGAACTAGCGGGAGACCCCGAGCAGTACTTC.

CDR3 residues: CASSLALAETQYF. CDR3 in DNA: TGTGCCAGCAGCTTAGCGCTAGCAGAGACCCAGTACTTC. The V call is TRBV7-9, the J call TRBJ2-5, with TRBD2 as a possible D gene (5 bases). Trimming stripped 0 bases from V and 4 bases from J, with 6 bases between. From germline, CDR1 is SEHNR and CDR2 FQNEAQ (reference sequence). The CDR3 spans 13 residues.

The V gene is TRBV4-1, the J gene TRBJ2-7; D call uncertain. The length of the CDR3 is 13 residues. Trimming cost V 0 bases and J 3 bases, with 6 bases left between them. Germline V lookup: CDR1 MGHRA, CDR2 YSYEKL. The CDR3 nucleotides are TGCGCCAGCAGCCAAGAACCACTCTACGAGCAGTACTTC. Translating gives CASSQEPLYEQYF.

This sequence joins TRBV4-1 and TRBJ2-5, with D maybe TRBD1 (9 bases). The CDR3 runs to 21 residues. V lost 4 bases and J lost 5, with 35 bases in between. Germline V gene data show CDR1 as MGHRA and CDR2 as YSYEKL. CDR3 protein: CASSPQPHRGPLAGGGETQYF. CDR3 DNA sequence: TGCGCCAGCAGCCCGCAACCGCACAGGGGGCCCCTGGCGGGAGGCGGCGAGACCCAGTACTTC.

The chain joins TRBV4-1 to TRBJ2-5; 7 bases fit TRBD2. The CDR3 loop spans 18 amino acids. J lost 1 base, V lost 2 bases, and 13 bases had no gene match. Germline values: CDR1 MGHRA, CDR2 YSYEKL. The CDR3 sequence: CASSQTLSSGATQETQYF. CDR3 nucleotides: TGCGCCAGCAGCCAAACGCTAAGCAGCGGGGCGACCCAAGAGACCCAGTACTTC.

This clone was detected ten times or more. The chain recombines TRBV2 with TRBJ1-5; 10 bases line up with TRBD1. V shed 6 bases and J 2 bases; nucleotides not matched to a gene: 4. This CDR3 has 15 amino acids. CDR1 and CDR2 (germline): SNHLY, FYNNEI. CDR3 region: CASRRQGAGNQPQHF. In DNA, the CDR3 is TGTGCCAGCAGAAGACAGGGGGCAGGCAATCAGCCCCAGCATTTT.

This chain connects TRBV7-2 to TRBJ1-4, with 8 positions matching TRBD1. Germline CDR1 reads SGHTA; CDR2 reads FQGNSA. The CDR3 sequence is 18 residues long. V was pared by 0 bases and J by 7 bases, with 13 bases of the junction left unmatched. The CDR3 is CASSLALTRGQVSEKLFF. CDR3 DNA sequence: TGTGCCAGCAGCTTAGCGTTGACGAGGGGACAGGTTTCTGAAAAACTGTTTTTT.

This clone has a handful of counts. The gene calls are TRBV6-4 and TRBJ1-3; 7 nucleotides match TRBD1. Losses at the gene ends were 7 bases for V and 2 bases for J; bases not matched to a gene: 17. Germline V lookup: CDR1 MRHNA, CDR2 SNTAGT. The CDR3 runs 18 residues. The CDR3 reads CASTRLVWDRQAGNTIYF. DNA for the CDR3: TGTGCCAGCACGAGGTTGGTCTGGGACAGACAGGCTGGAAACACCATATATTTT.

V usage is TRBV4-2 and J usage is TRBJ2-1, with D possibly matching TRBD2 (6 bases). Germline lookup yields CDR1 LGHNA and CDR2 YNFKEQ. This CDR3 has 16 amino acids. The V and J ends lost 0 bases and 5 bases respectively, with 14 bases between them. Here the CDR3 reads CASSQDSTSWNNEQFF. The CDR3 DNA reads as TGTGCCAGCAGCCAAGATAGCACTAGCTGGAACAATGAGCAGTTCTTC.

This clone was seen a handful of times. The genes are TRBV15 and TRBJ2-3, with D hard to call. Trimming took 0 bases from V and 2 from J, leaving 12 bases between them. The CDR3 length is 16 residues. Germline V gene sequence: CDR1 LNHNV, CDR2 YYDKDF (reference sequence). CDR3 in amino acids: CATSREYQTYTDTQYF. The CDR3 region has the DNA TGTGCCACCAGCAGAGAGTACCAAACATACACAGATACGCAGTATTTT.

V usage is TRBV7-3 and J usage is TRBJ2-1, with D tentatively TRBD2 (7 bases). V lost 5 bases to trimming and J lost 9 bases, with 23 bases between them. The CDR3 extends over 16 amino acids. The germline CDR1 and CDR2 sequences are SGHTA and FQGTGA. The CDR3 nucleotides read TGTGCCAGCAGCACAAGGGGGGGGAGGCACCCAACTGAGCAGTTCTTC. It translates to CASSTRGGRHPTEQFF.

This clone was picked up a small number of times. This chain joins TRBV5-6 and TRBJ2-5, with TRBD2 identical over 10 bases. CDR1 and CDR2 from the germline V gene are SGHDT and YYEEEE. CDR3 size: 15 residues. The V and J ends lost 4 bases and 4 bases, in that order; junction bases with no gene match: 7. The CDR3 loop reads CASSQLAGVGETQYF. The CDR3 region has the DNA TGTGCCAGCAGCCAGCTAGCGGGAGTTGGAGAGACCCAGTACTTC.

The chain links TRBV7-9 to TRBJ1-2; perhaps TRBD1 as D (5 bases). The CDR3 consists of 16 residues. Per the germline V gene, CDR1 is SEHNR and CDR2 is FQNEAQ (reference sequence). V lost 0 bases to trimming and J lost 1 base, with 12 bases between them. The CDR3 DNA reads as TGTGCCAGCAGCTTAGCGGGGGACTCCTTTAACTATGGCTACACCTTC. Protein: CASSLAGDSFNYGYTF.

The CDR3 DNA reads as TGCGCCAGCAGCTACCGGGACACTGAAGCTTTCTTT. Protein sequence: CASSYRDTEAFF. The chain recombines TRBV5-1 with TRBJ1-1; no clear D. The V end was cut by 3 bases, the J end by 3 bases, with 6 bases between. The germline CDR1 and CDR2 sequences are SGHRS and YFSETQ. CDR3 size: 12 residues.